These 18 T cell receptor beta chains were sequenced from one sample in a study of graft-versus-host responses after intestinal transplantation. Only in-frame clones appear in the TCRdb table, and some are missing; sequencing was by immunoSEQ multiplex PCR. The sample shows about 120,000 clones, over 85% of them seen only once. Their cognate antigens are unknown. This sample comprised unstimulated CD4+ T cells sorted from spleen or lymph node cells, obtained before intestinal transplant. The origin of the receptors is a human donor who received an intestinal transplant.

The chain carries TRBV5-1 and TRBJ2-3; 15 bases are a match to TRBD2. The CDR3 totals 15 residues. Trimming removed 7 bases from V and 2 bases from J; junction bases left unmatched: 2. Germline CDR1 reads SGHRS; CDR2 reads YFSETQ. This CDR3 is CASRTSGRVTDTQYF. The CDR3 coding sequence is TGCGCCAGCCGGACTAGCGGGAGGGTCACAGATACGCAGTATTTT.

The chain has TRBV7-2 and TRBJ2-7; 7 bases match TRBD2. CDR1 and CDR2 from the germline V gene are SGHTA and FQGNSA. This CDR3 has 14 residues. V dropped 5 bases and J dropped 0; count of bases not matched to a gene: 4. This CDR3 is CASSLRDYSYEQYF. Here the CDR3 DNA reads TGTGCCAGCAGCCTCCGGGACTACTCCTACGAGCAGTACTTC.

This chain uses TRBV6-1 with TRBJ2-7; 11 bases are a match to TRBD1. V was pared by 5 bases and J by 2 bases, with 5 bases of the junction left unmatched. The germline gives CDR1 MNHNS, CDR2 SASEGT. CDR3 length: 15 amino acids. The DNA for the CDR3 is TGTGCCAGCAGTTCCACGGGACAGGGGGCCTACGAGCAGTACTTC. It encodes CASSSTGQGAYEQYF.

Here the CDR3 reads CASSLVSGSTYEQYF. CDR3 nucleotides: TGTGCCAGCAGTTTGGTATCCGGCTCCACCTACGAGCAGTACTTC. The chain carries TRBV27 and TRBJ2-7; D is unresolved. Germline V gene sequence: CDR1 MNHEY, CDR2 SMNVEV (reference sequence). V was shortened by 3 bases and J by 2 bases, with 14 bases between the two germline ends. The CDR3 runs to 15 residues.

A single count supports this clone. The chain is built from TRBV2 and TRBJ2-1; 7 bases fit TRBD1. The CDR3 totals 13 residues. Germline V gene lookup returns CDR1 SNHLY and CDR2 FYNNEI. J gave up 6 bases and V 4 bases, and 3 bases lay outside the gene matches. The CDR3 spells CASSGGQLNEQFF. The CDR3 bases are TGTGCCAGCAGTGGGGGACAGCTCAATGAGCAGTTCTTC.

The rearrangement links TRBV19 to TRBJ1-2, with 8 bases fitting TRBD1. Germline CDR1 and CDR2: LNHDA and SQIVND (reference sequence). After removal of 6 bases from V and 4 bases from J, the junction contained 7 bases not matched to a gene. This CDR3 is built from 14 residues. In DNA form, the CDR3 reads TGTGCCAGTAGACTGGACAGGGCGATCTATGGCTACACCTTC. Translation: CASRLDRAIYGYTF.

This clone was picked up one time. The V gene is TRBV5-1, the J gene TRBJ1-1, with no clear D. CDR1 is SGHRS, CDR2 YFSETQ, per germline. The CDR3 covers 16 residues. The ends were cut back, 4 bases at V and 4 bases at J, with 20 bases in the middle. The CDR3 loop is CASSLWPGGSSTEAFF. In nucleotides, the CDR3 is TGCGCCAGCAGCCTGTGGCCCGGAGGGTCAAGCACTGAAGCTTTCTTT.

The chain combines TRBV20-1 with TRBJ2-7, with D unresolved. This CDR3 is built from 11 residues. From germline, CDR1 is DFQATT and CDR2 SNEGSKA (reference sequence). Trimming removed 4 bases at V and 6 bases at J, with 10 bases between. The CDR3 region is CSAIWGSEQYF. In DNA form, the CDR3 reads TGCAGTGCTATATGGGGAAGCGAGCAGTACTTC.

This chain links TRBV27 with TRBJ1-2; D gene uncertain. CDR3 length: 13 residues. CDR1 and CDR2 (germline): MNHEY, SMNVEV (reference sequence). V was trimmed by 6 bases and J by 8 bases, leaving 16 bases between them. Here the CDR3 DNA reads TGTGCCAGCAGCAGCAGTCCCTTGAGGGGCTACACCTTC. Its protein product is CASSSSPLRGYTF.

The chain combines TRBV2 with TRBJ1-5; 8 bases align to TRBD1. The J segment lost 5 bases and the V segment lost 4 bases, leaving 4 bases of the junction unmatched. The CDR3 contains 14 residues. Germline V CDR1 and CDR2: SNHLY, FYNNEI. As DNA, the CDR3 is TGTGCCAGCAGTGGAGGACAGGGTGATCAGCCCCAGCATTTT. It codes for CASSGGQGDQPQHF.

V usage is TRBV11-2 and J usage is TRBJ2-1; D is undetermined. Germline V gene lookup returns CDR1 SGHAT and CDR2 FQNNGV. This CDR3 region has 12 residues. V lost 3 bases and J lost 8, with 8 bases in between. In DNA, the CDR3 is TGTGCCAGCAGCTTCCTAGTGGATGAGCAGTTCTTC. Residues: CASSFLVDEQFF.

This clone showed up just once. The CDR3 reads CASSPTSEGATNEKLFF. The CDR3 DNA reads as TGTGCCAGCAGTCCGACTTCGGAGGGAGCAACTAATGAAAAACTGTTTTTT. The rearrangement uses TRBV27 and TRBJ1-4; no clear D. Germline CDR1 reads MNHEY; CDR2 reads SMNVEV (reference sequence). Trimming shortened V by 5 bases and J by 0 bases, and 16 bases separated the two germline ends. CDR3 length equals 17 residues.

This sequence joins TRBV5-1 and TRBJ1-1; 9 bases agree with TRBD1. J lost 5 bases, V lost 2 bases, and 7 bases had no gene match. CDR1 is SGHRS, CDR2 YFSETQ, per germline. The CDR3 extends over 15 amino acids. CDR3 nucleotide sequence: TGCGCCAGCAGCTTACAGGGGGCTAGCGGGACTGAAGCTTTCTTT. As protein: CASSLQGASGTEAFF.

DNA of the CDR3: TGTGCCATTAAAGTTTTGAGCCAGGGTGGGGGTAACTATGGCTACACCTTC. Translating it yields CAIKVLSQGGGNYGYTF. The rearrangement joins TRBV28 to TRBJ1-2, with D perhaps TRBD1 (5 bases). The V gene's germline CDR1 is MDHEN and CDR2 SYDVKM. This CDR3 contains 17 residues. Deletions cut 10 bases from V and 1 base from J, with 25 bases between.

The rearrangement uses TRBV5-1 and TRBJ2-7; D not certain. This CDR3 is built from 13 residues. Between the trimmed V and J ends, which lost 4 bases and 1 base, there was a span of 9 bases. Germline CDR1 reads SGHRS; CDR2 reads YFSETQ. The CDR3: CASSLMASYEQYF. The CDR3 DNA sequence: TGCGCCAGCAGCCTTATGGCTTCCTACGAGCAGTACTTC.

The chain carries TRBV19 and TRBJ2-2; 8 bases are shared with TRBD2. This CDR3 is built from 15 residues. The germline gives CDR1 LNHDA, CDR2 SQIVND (reference sequence). V dropped 8 bases and J dropped 1; count of bases not matched to a gene: 6. The CDR3: CASLSAGGNTGELFF. CDR3 DNA sequence: TGTGCCAGTCTTTCCGCGGGAGGGAACACCGGGGAGCTGTTTTTT. Combining the CDR3 with reference TRBV19 and TRBJ2-2 gives the whole variable domain DGGITQSPKYLFRKEGQNVTLSCEQNLNHDAMYWYRQDPGQGLRLIYYSQIVNDFQKGDIAEGYSVSREKKESFPLTVTSAQKNPTAFYLCASLSAGGNTGELFFGEGSRLTVL.

The chain employs TRBV5-4 and TRBJ1-1; tentatively, D is TRBD1 (6 bases). This CDR3 has 16 amino acids. CDR1 and CDR2 (germline): SGHNT, YYREEE (reference sequence). V was shortened by 4 bases and J by 0 bases, with 16 bases between the two germline ends. CDR3 sequence (DNA): TGTGCCAGCAGCCTTAGCGGGGGGGGCGTGAACACTGAAGCTTTCTTT. It translates to CASSLSGGGVNTEAFF.

This chain uses TRBV7-2 with TRBJ1-5; no clear D gene. The CDR3 is 15 residues long. Germline V gene data show CDR1 as SGHTA and CDR2 as FQGNSA. Trimming took off 3 bases at V and 3 bases at J, with 12 bases between the two ends. For the CDR3, the DNA is TGTGCCAGCAGCTTTGGTGGAATTTACAATCAGCCCCAGCATTTT. Translating gives CASSFGGIYNQPQHF.